This T cell receptor beta chain was captured by sequencing in a study of blood T cell repertoires in COVID-19. The wider study: Collection of acute and convalescent COVID-19 samples took place in the United States, Italy and Spain.

The CDR3 is 15 amino acids. Germline assignment: CDR1 ENHRY and CDR2 SYGVKD. V was clipped by 6 bases and J by 7 bases; unmatched bases: 9. Seattle patient enrollment occurred during active infection, with longitudinal follow-up thereafter. As originally analysed: By means of reference gene primer amplification, nucleated cell counts were estimated. Repertoires were generated with immunoSEQ multiplex PCR, while TCRdb's copy carries only in-frame clones and drops some. For V, J and clone size, that table is used; D and trimming come from the DNA. The sample contains roughly 130,000 clones, around 90% of which appear only once.

Sequences were obtained from peripheral blood. The chain is built from TRBV10-3 and TRBJ2-2; 9 bases line up with TRBD2. The TCR comes from a man aged 55 to 69 with COVID-19, enrolled during active disease. CDR3 DNA: TGTGCCATCAGCCTTCTAGCGGGATCGGACGGGGAGCTGTTTTTT. Encoded protein: CAISLLAGSDGELFF.